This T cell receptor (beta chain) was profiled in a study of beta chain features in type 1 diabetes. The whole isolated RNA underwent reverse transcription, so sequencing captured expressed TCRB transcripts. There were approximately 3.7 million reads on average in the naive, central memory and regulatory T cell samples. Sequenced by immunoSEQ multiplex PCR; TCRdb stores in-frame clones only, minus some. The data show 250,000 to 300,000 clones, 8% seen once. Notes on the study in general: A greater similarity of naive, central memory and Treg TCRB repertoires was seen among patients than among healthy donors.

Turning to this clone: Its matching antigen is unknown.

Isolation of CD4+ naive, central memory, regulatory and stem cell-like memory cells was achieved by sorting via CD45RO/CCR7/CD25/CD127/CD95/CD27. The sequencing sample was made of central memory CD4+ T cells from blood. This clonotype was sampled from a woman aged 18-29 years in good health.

CDR3 nucleotides: TGTGCCAGCACAAGGGACAGGGTGGTCGGTGAAGCTTTCTTT. As protein: CASTRDRVVGEAFF. This chain joins TRBV28 and TRBJ1-1; 9 bases align to TRBD1. The CDR3 totals 14 residues. The J segment lost 7 bases and the V segment lost 7 bases, leaving 10 bases of the junction unmatched. Per germline, CDR1 MDHEN and CDR2 SYDVKM.